Below, one TCR beta chain is given with its context. Its target is not known. This sample is drawn from a study of T cell responses to AZD1222 COVID-19 vaccine. Study-wide findings and caveats: Vaccination with two AZD1222 doses was followed by a rise in Spike-specific TCR breadth and depth.

Researchers grouped second doses given at about 4 or about 12 weeks into one pool. The V end lost 8 bases, the J end lost 3 bases, and 10 bases lay between the germline ends. The CDR3 spans 12 residues. Germline V gene data show CDR1 as KGHSH and CDR2 as LQKENI. Assay used: immunoSEQ multiplex PCR; TCRdb lists only in-frame clones, some missing. The table lists around 130,000 clones, 89% of them singletons. This sequence originates from an adult who received the AZD1222 COVID-19 vaccine. This specimen was peripheral blood, taken 28 days after the second AZD1222 dose. The chain combines TRBV18 with TRBJ2-5; D perhaps matches TRBD1 (6 bases). CDR3 coding DNA: TGTGCCAGCAATCACAGGGAAGAGACCCAGTACTTC. Amino acids: CASNHREETQYF.